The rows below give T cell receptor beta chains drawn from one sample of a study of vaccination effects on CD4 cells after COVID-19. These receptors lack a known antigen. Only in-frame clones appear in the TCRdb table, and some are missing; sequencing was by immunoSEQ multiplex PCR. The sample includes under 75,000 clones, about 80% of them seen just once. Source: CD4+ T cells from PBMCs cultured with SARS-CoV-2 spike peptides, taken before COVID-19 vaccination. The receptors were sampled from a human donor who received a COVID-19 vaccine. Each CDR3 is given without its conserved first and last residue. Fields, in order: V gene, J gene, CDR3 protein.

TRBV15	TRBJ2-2	ATSRPNTGELF
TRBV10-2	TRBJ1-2	ASSESKGQGAWYGYT
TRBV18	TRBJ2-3	ASSPPGLPLGTDTQY
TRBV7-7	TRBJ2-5	ASSLGGPSQETQY
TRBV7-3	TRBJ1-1	ASSLTVNTEAF
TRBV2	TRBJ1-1	ASSGQQNTEAF
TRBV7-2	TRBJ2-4	ASSQVGSGKNIQY
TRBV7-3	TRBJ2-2	ASSFRRDTGELF
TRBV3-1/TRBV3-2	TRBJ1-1	ASSQDFTEAF
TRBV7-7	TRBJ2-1	ASSHDSSIYNEQF
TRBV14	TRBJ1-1	ASSQDRGGEGTEAF
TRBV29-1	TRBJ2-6	SGGSGANVLT
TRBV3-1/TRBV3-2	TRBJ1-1	ASSAKRGRTEAF
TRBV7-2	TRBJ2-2	ASSSTSGGASGELF
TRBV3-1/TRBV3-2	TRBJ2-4	ASSLTSGGAASKNIQY
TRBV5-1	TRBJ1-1	ASSLAGPNTEAF
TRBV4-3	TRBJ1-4	ASSQFFGTENEKLF
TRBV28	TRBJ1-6	ASSTPLGAYSPLH
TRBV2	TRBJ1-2	ASRPPVDGNYGYT
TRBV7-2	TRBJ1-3	ASSLLGSGNTIY
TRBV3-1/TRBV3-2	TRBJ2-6	ASSSRWTGSSGGPSGANVLT
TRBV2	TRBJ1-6	ASRVEKTPNSPLH
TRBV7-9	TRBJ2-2	ASSRSRNANTGELF
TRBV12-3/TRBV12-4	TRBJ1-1	ASRGSENTEAF
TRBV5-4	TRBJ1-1	ASSEKTGNTEAF
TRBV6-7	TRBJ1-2	ASSFDRVYYGYT
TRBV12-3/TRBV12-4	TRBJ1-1	ASSFWTGTEAF
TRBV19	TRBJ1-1	ASSMKISGTEAF
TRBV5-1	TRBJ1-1	ASSPPGALNTEAF
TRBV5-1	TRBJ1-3	ASSRQGVSGNTIY
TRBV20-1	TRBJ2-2	SASPSSGGYTGELF
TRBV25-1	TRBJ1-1	ASSDRPGRGTEAF